A selection of T cell receptor beta chains follows, all from one sample in a study of blood T cell repertoires in COVID-19. Sequencing used immunoSEQ multiplex PCR; TCRdb keeps in-frame clones, though not all of them. The repertoire holds about 190,000 clones, with about 77% as singletons. Sequenced: peripheral blood. These receptor sequences come from a woman of 80 years or more with active or convalescent COVID-19. CDR3s leave out the opening cysteine and the closing phenylalanine or tryptophan. Fields, in order: V gene, J gene, D gene, CDR3 protein. The D gene is left open where the match is weak.

>TRBV19|TRBJ1-1|TRBD1
ASSPIRTGATEAF
>TRBV15|TRBJ2-3|.
ATSSFSGKRTDTQY
>TRBV28|TRBJ1-4|.
ASSLRGSGLEEKLF
>TRBV9|TRBJ1-3|.
ASGSGASLSGNTIY
>TRBV9|TRBJ2-1|.
ASSVGQSEQF
>TRBV12-3/TRBV12-4|TRBJ1-2|.
ASSESYGYT
>TRBV5-1|TRBJ2-3|TRBD2
ASSRTRSGASTDTQY
>TRBV2|TRBJ1-3|TRBD1
ASSDLMDRVGNTIY
>TRBV5-1|TRBJ2-2|TRBD2
ASSRGVRADTGELF
>TRBV5-4|TRBJ2-7|.
ASTRGQGPYEQY
>TRBV28|TRBJ1-1|.
ASRERHTEAF
>TRBV6-5|TRBJ2-7|TRBD2
ASELAGGTSYEQY
>TRBV28|TRBJ2-3|.
ASSLIGRRTDTQY
>TRBV28|TRBJ2-7|TRBD2
ASRLERGWEQY
>TRBV4-1|TRBJ2-1|TRBD2
ASSPGRGGDYNEQF
>TRBV5-1|TRBJ1-1|.
ASSLDWNTEAF
>TRBV2|TRBJ2-2|.
ASYRRPSNTGELF
>TRBV28|TRBJ1-5|.
ASSYGSRGQPQH
>TRBV5-1|TRBJ2-5|TRBD2
ASSWGLAGRQETQY
>TRBV19|TRBJ1-6|.
ASLKQTESRNSPLH
>TRBV19|TRBJ2-1|.
ASSIGAFEASYNEQF
>TRBV9|TRBJ2-1|TRBD2
ASSGTSANNEQF
>TRBV19|TRBJ1-3|TRBD1
ASSARGQTGNTIY
>TRBV4-2|TRBJ2-3|.
ASSQRGAGANTDTQY
>TRBV18|TRBJ1-3|.
ASSPSAGSTGNTIY